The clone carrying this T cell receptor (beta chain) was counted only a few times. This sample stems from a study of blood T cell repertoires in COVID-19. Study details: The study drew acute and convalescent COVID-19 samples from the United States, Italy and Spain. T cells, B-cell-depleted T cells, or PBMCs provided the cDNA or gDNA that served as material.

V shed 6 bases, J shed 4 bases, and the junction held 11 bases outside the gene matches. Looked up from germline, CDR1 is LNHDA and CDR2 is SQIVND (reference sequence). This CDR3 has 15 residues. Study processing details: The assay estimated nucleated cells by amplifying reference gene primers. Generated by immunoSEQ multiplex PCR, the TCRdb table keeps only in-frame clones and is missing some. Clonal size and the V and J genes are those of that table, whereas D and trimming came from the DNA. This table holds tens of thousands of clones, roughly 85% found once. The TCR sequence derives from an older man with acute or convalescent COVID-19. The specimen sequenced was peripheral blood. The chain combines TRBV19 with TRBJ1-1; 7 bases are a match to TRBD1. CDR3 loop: CASSRGGGEGTEAFF. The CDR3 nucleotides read TGTGCCAGTAGCAGAGGGGGCGGTGAGGGCACTGAAGCTTTCTTT.